One sample yielded the 20 T cell receptor beta chains listed below, sequenced in a study of CD8+CD57+ T cells in acquired aplastic anemia. Using genomic DNA as the template, TCR beta VDJ and CDR3 profiling was carried out. TCRdb re-derived calls from the reads in MiXCR, one entry per CDR3 protein. This sample has 150,000 to 200,000 distinct CDR3 sequences, with roughly 40% found just once. The sequenced sample consisted of sorted CD4+, CD8+, or CD8+CD57+ T cells (not recorded which) from PBMCs. These receptor sequences come from a human donor in good health.

V and J are TRBV24-1 and TRBJ1-5; 7 positions agree with TRBD1. CDR1 KGHDR and CDR2 SFDVKD come from the germline V gene. This CDR3 has 14 amino acids. V lost 5 bases, J lost 6 bases, and 6 bases stayed unmatched. The CDR3 DNA sequence: TGTGCCACCAGTGCTGTAGGGGGCAGTCAGCCCCAGCATTTT. This codes for CATSAVGGSQPQHF.

Turning to this clonotype: This may be a read error, as it is one base from a much larger clone. The chain recombines TRBV12-3 or TRBV12-4 with TRBJ2-7, with TRBD2 identical over 8 bases. V was pared by 3 bases and J by 5 bases, with 6 bases of the junction left unmatched. This CDR3 region has 14 residues. The chain's CDR3 is CASSLTSVSNEQYF. Here the CDR3 DNA reads TGTGCCAGCAGTTTGACTAGCGTGAGCAACGAGCAGTACTTC.

This clonotype was recorded many times. The chain employs TRBV30 and TRBJ2-1; 8 bases line up with TRBD1. Germline loops: CDR1 GTSNPN, CDR2 SVGIG (reference sequence). The trim removed 7 bases at V and 4 bases at J, leaving 3 bases unmatched. CDR3 size: 12 residues. CDR3 sequence reads: CAFDRGYNEQFF. The CDR3 nucleotides are TGTGCCTTTGACAGGGGTTACAATGAGCAGTTCTTC.

This clonotype occurred many times. This chain uses TRBV7-6 with TRBJ2-7; the match to TRBD1 covers 7 bases. CDR1 is SGHVS, CDR2 FNYEAQ, per germline. Unmatched junction bases numbered 7, after V lost 2 bases and J lost 6 bases. The CDR3 totals 14 residues. CDR3 DNA sequence: TGTGCCAGCAGCTTAATAGGGACAGAAGGCGAGCAGTACTTC. It codes for CASSLIGTEGEQYF.

The V gene is TRBV25-1, the J gene TRBJ2-1, with a weak D call TRBD2 (6 bases). The length of the CDR3 is 16 residues. Germline CDR1 reads MGHDK; CDR2 reads SYGVNS. Trimming left V 5 bases short and J 7 bases short, with 21 bases between. This chain's CDR3 is CASSYSRLGGGNEQFF. The CDR3 region has the DNA TGTGCCAGCAGTTACTCGAGACTCGGGGGTGGGAATGAGCAGTTCTTC.

Comments on this clonotype: A much larger clone is a single base away; this may be a read error. The chain couples TRBV20-1 to TRBJ2-2, with 12 bases matching TRBD2. Germline CDR1 reads DFQATT; CDR2 reads SNEGSKA (reference sequence). The CDR3 runs to 13 residues. V lost 7 bases and J lost 6; bases outside the gene matches: 3. CDR3 in DNA: TGCAGTGGTCTAGCGGGGGGGGCCGGGGAGCTGTTTTTT. Translation: CSGLAGGAGELFF.

The V call is TRBV2, the J call TRBJ2-7; D is possibly TRBD1 (7 bases). The CDR3 totals 12 residues. Trimming removed 2 bases from V and 12 bases from J, with 14 bases in between. The V gene's germline CDR1 is SNHLY and CDR2 FYNNEI. This CDR3 reads CASSERQGGLYF. The CDR3 DNA reads as TGTGCCAGCAGTGAACGTCAGGGGGGATTGTACTTC.

This chain connects TRBV11-2 to TRBJ2-1; D is perhaps TRBD1 or TRBD2 (5 bases each). V dropped 6 bases and J dropped 6 bases, with 15 bases sitting between them. There are 14 residues in the CDR3. Germline CDR1 SGHAT, CDR2 FQNNGV. The DNA for the CDR3 is TGTGCCAGCAGAGAAGCCAGGGAGCGCAATGAGCAGTTCTTC. Protein: CASREARERNEQFF.

This clonotype occurred a few times. V is TRBV3-1 and J is TRBJ2-2; D is ambiguous. Germline lookup yields CDR1 LGHDT and CDR2 YNNKEL (reference sequence). V lost 1 base to trimming and J lost 6 bases, with 6 bases between them. The CDR3 has 13 amino acids. The CDR3 sequence: CASSQGGPGELFF. The CDR3 DNA sequence: TGTGCCAGCAGCCAAGGAGGACCCGGGGAGCTGTTTTTT.

The gene calls are TRBV7-9 and TRBJ2-7, with D uncertain. Germline V gene data show CDR1 as SEHNR and CDR2 as FQNEAQ (reference sequence). The CDR3 runs to 12 residues. Trimming removed 6 bases at V and 1 base at J, with 7 bases between. This CDR3 is CASSLNSYEQYF. The CDR3 DNA reads as TGTGCCAGCAGTCTAAATTCCTACGAGCAGTACTTC.

This clonotype has ten or more counts. For the CDR3, the DNA is TGTGCCAGCAGTTTATACGTGGGTCTGCGGGACAGGGGGCCTGGAAACACCATATATTTT. This codes for CASSLYVGLRDRGPGNTIYF. V is TRBV12-3 or TRBV12-4 and J is TRBJ1-3; TRBD1 agrees at 12 bases. There are 20 residues in the CDR3. V shed 2 bases and J 2 bases; nucleotides not matched to a gene: 13.

This rearrangement joins TRBV24-1 to TRBJ2-3; possibly TRBD2 for D (6 bases). The V end lost 4 bases, the J end lost 4 bases, and 11 bases lay between the germline ends. The CDR3 sequence is 14 residues long. Germline assignment: CDR1 KGHDR and CDR2 SFDVKD. This CDR3 is CATSEAGRPDTQYF. CDR3 in DNA: TGTGCCACCAGTGAAGCCGGGAGACCAGATACGCAGTATTTT.

This chain connects TRBV19 to TRBJ1-5; the D gene is possibly TRBD1 (6 bases). Germline CDR1 LNHDA, CDR2 SQIVND (reference sequence). The germline V and J ends were trimmed by 7 bases and 3 bases, with 13 bases remaining between them. CDR3 length: 14 residues. The CDR3 sequence is CASTVRGINQPQHF. The CDR3 DNA sequence: TGTGCCAGTACCGTCAGGGGAATCAATCAGCCCCAGCATTTT.

Note on this clonotype: This may be a read error: a much more frequent sequence differs by one nucleotide. The chain combines TRBV5-5 with TRBJ1-6; D possibly corresponds to TRBD1 (6 bases). The CDR3 consists of 16 residues. In germline, CDR1 is SGHKS, CDR2 YYEKEE (reference sequence). For the CDR3, the DNA is TGTGCCGGCAGCTTGTTGGGGGGCGACTTCAACTCACCCCTCCACTTT. Translating gives CAGSLLGGDFNSPLHF.

V usage is TRBV29-1 and J usage is TRBJ1-1; D remains ambiguous. This CDR3 is 11 amino acids long. Germline CDR1 reads SQVTM; CDR2 reads ANQGSEA. V was trimmed by 7 bases and J by 2 bases, leaving 8 bases between them. The CDR3 sequence: CSGEVNTEAFF. As DNA, the CDR3 is TGCAGCGGGGAAGTTAACACTGAAGCTTTCTTT.

The chain is built from TRBV7-2 and TRBJ2-5; 9 bases are a match to TRBD2. Trimming cost V 3 bases and J 5 bases; bases outside gene matches: 7. The CDR3 is made up of 15 amino acids. CDR1 SGHTA and CDR2 FQGNSA come from the germline V gene. CDR3 sequence: CASSLRGGASETQYF. As DNA, the CDR3 is TGTGCCAGCAGCTTGCGCGGGGGGGCCAGCGAGACCCAGTACTTC.

The chain has TRBV2 and TRBJ1-1; D is possibly TRBD1 (6 bases). The germline gives CDR1 SNHLY, CDR2 FYNNEI. V shed 3 bases and J shed 6 bases, with 11 bases lying between them. The CDR3 is 13 amino acids. The CDR3 DNA sequence: TGTGCCAGCAGTGACAGGGGAAGGGCTGAAGCTTTCTTT. Protein sequence: CASSDRGRAEAFF.

This clonotype was seen a single time. The conserved phenylalanine or tryptophan is not found at the CDR3 terminus, so this likely reflects a read error. The chain carries TRBV15 and TRBJ2-7, with D unclear. The CDR3 has 13 amino acids. In germline, CDR1 is LNHNV, CDR2 YYDKDF (reference sequence). The CDR3: CATSGDRVYEQYL. The CDR3 bases are TGTGCCACCAGCGGAGATCGGGTATACGAGCAGTACCTC.

This clonotype was seen repeatedly, ten times or more. J is TRBJ2-3 and V is TRBV7-2; TRBD1 might be the D (5 bases). With 1 base removed from V and 8 bases from J, the gap between germline ends came to 16 bases. The CDR3 length is 15 residues. Germline values: CDR1 SGHTA, CDR2 FQGNSA. The CDR3 spells CASSLVVGLTGTQYF. Here the CDR3 DNA reads TGTGCCAGCAGCTTAGTAGTGGGGCTTACGGGTACGCAGTATTTT.

To note about this clonotype: Sequence at one end of the junction differs from germline and may be a read error. V and J are TRBV3-1 and TRBJ1-1; 8 nucleotides match TRBD1. This CDR3 is built from 15 residues. Germline V gene sequence: CDR1 LGHDT, CDR2 YNNKEL (reference sequence). CDR3 nucleotides: TGTGCCAGCATCCAAGTCTACAGGGGGAGGACTGAAGCTTTCTTT. It codes for CASIQVYRGRTEAFF.